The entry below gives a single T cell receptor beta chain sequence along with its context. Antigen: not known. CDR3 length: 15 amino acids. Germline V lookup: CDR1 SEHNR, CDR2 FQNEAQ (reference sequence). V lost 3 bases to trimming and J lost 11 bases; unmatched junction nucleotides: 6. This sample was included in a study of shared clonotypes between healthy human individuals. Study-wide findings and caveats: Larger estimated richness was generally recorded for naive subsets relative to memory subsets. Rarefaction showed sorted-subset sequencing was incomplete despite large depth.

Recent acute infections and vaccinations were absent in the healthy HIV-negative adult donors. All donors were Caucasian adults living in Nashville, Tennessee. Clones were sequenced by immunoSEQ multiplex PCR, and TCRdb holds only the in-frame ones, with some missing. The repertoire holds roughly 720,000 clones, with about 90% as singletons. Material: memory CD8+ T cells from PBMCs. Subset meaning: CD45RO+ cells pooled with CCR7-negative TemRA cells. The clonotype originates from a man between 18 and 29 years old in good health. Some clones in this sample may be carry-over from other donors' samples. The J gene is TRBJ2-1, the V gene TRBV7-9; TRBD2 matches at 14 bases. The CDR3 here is CASSFGTSGRWQQFF. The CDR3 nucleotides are TGTGCCAGCAGCTTCGGGACTAGCGGGAGATGGCAGCAGTTCTTC.